A single sample gave rise to the 14 T cell receptor beta chains below, sequenced in a study of cytomegalovirus exposure and HLA in healthy donors. Primers for the PCR totalled 60 Vbeta and 13 Jbeta. Sequenced by immunoSEQ multiplex PCR; TCRdb stores in-frame clones only, minus some. The data show about 190,000 clones, with about four fifths seen just once and about 1.8% held by the top ten. Sequenced input: PBMCs. The receptors come from a man younger than 30 in good health and CMV-seronegative.

The rearrangement links TRBV5-8 to TRBJ2-5; the match to TRBD1 covers 9 bases. The CDR3 consists of 16 residues. V dropped 2 bases and J dropped 5; count of bases not matched to a gene: 10. CDR1 and CDR2 from the germline V gene are SGHTS and YDEGEE. DNA for the CDR3: TGTGCCAGCAGCTTAGGGGGACAGGGAGGTTCCGAGACCCAGTACTTC. Its protein is CASSLGGQGGSETQYF.

The chain employs TRBV4-1 and TRBJ2-5, with TRBD1 as a possible D gene (6 bases). Germline V gives CDR1 MGHRA, CDR2 YSYEKL. Trimming left V 0 bases short and J 5 bases short, with 28 bases between. CDR3 length: 20 amino acids. The DNA of the CDR3 is TGCGCCAGCAGCCAAGAGACGCTGTTAACAATCCGGGACAAGTCGGAGACCCAGTACTTC. Translation: CASSQETLLTIRDKSETQYF.

V and J are TRBV4-3 and TRBJ2-1, with 14 bases aligning to TRBD2. J gave up 7 bases and V 5 bases, and 7 bases lay outside the gene matches. The CDR3 is made up of 16 amino acids. Germline V gene data show CDR1 as LGHNA and CDR2 as YSLEER. The CDR3 is CASSWGLAGVGNEQFF. The CDR3, as DNA: TGCGCCAGCAGCTGGGGACTAGCGGGAGTTGGGAATGAGCAGTTCTTC.

In this sample, this clone turned up once. J is TRBJ1-4 and V is TRBV13, with 12 bases matching TRBD1. Per germline, CDR1 PRHDT and CDR2 FYEKMQ (reference sequence). The CDR3 runs to 16 residues. J lost 3 bases, V lost 4 bases, and 3 bases had no gene match. The CDR3 reads CASSYRDRGPNEKLFF. The CDR3 DNA is TGTGCCAGCAGCTACCGGGACAGGGGGCCTAATGAAAAACTGTTTTTT.

This clone was picked up a small number of times. The chain links TRBV6-6 to TRBJ2-3, with TRBD2 matching over 8 bases. CDR3 length equals 16 residues. Germline CDR1 MNHNY, CDR2 SVGAGI (reference sequence). Trimming at V came to 2 bases and at J to 4 bases, leaving 8 bases not matched to a gene. The CDR3 loop is CASSYLLAEEPDTQYF. The DNA for the CDR3 is TGTGCCAGCAGTTACCTACTAGCGGAGGAGCCAGATACGCAGTATTTT.

The chain is built from TRBV2 and TRBJ1-5, with 8 nucleotides matching TRBD1. The germline CDR1 and CDR2 sequences are SNHLY and FYNNEI. This CDR3 comprises 15 residues. J was trimmed by 2 bases and V by 6 bases; bases with no gene match: 6. The CDR3 loop reads CASREGQVGNQPQHF. The CDR3 region has the DNA TGTGCCAGCAGGGAGGGACAGGTCGGCAATCAGCCCCAGCATTTT.

The rearrangement links TRBV9 to TRBJ2-3; D perhaps matches TRBD1 (6 bases). The CDR3 has 14 amino acids. The germline V and J ends were trimmed by 2 bases and 3 bases, with 10 bases remaining between them. CDR1 and CDR2 (germline): SGDLS, YYNGEE. The CDR3 nucleotides read TGTGCCAGCAGCGTGGCAGGGGTAACAGATACGCAGTATTTT. It encodes CASSVAGVTDTQYF.

This clone has only a few counts. The V gene is TRBV7-3, the J gene TRBJ2-3; 8 positions match TRBD1. J lost 6 bases, V lost 4 bases, and 9 bases had no gene match. This CDR3 comprises 15 residues. Germline V gene data show CDR1 as SGHTA and CDR2 as FQGTGA. The CDR3 sequence is CASSSGQGEWDTQYF. The DNA of the CDR3 is TGTGCCAGCAGCTCCGGACAGGGTGAATGGGATACGCAGTATTTT.

This chain uses TRBV11-2 with TRBJ2-5; 8 positions match TRBD1. Gene TRBJ2-7 matches the end of the DNA better, so the J call may be wrong. The CDR3 has 15 residues. Germline CDR1 and CDR2: SGHAT and FQNNGV. CDR3 nucleotides: TGTGCCAGCAGCCGTTTACAGGGGGGCTTCAACGAGCAGTACTTC. Translation: CASSRLQGGFNEQYF.

This chain joins TRBV5-1 and TRBJ2-5; D unresolved. The CDR3 has 14 residues. Per the germline V gene, CDR1 is SGHRS and CDR2 is YFSETQ. The V end was cut by 2 bases, the J end by 5 bases, with 13 bases between. This CDR3 reads CASSFIVPPETQYF. The CDR3 bases are TGCGCCAGCAGCTTTATAGTACCTCCGGAGACCCAGTACTTC.

This chain joins TRBV19 and TRBJ1-2, with 9 bases identical to TRBD1. This CDR3 spans 17 amino acids. The germline V gene has CDR1 LNHDA and CDR2 SQIVND (reference sequence). The ends lost 3 bases at V and 8 bases at J; junction bases unmatched: 16. The CDR3 reads CASSISGYEQGAGGYTF. CDR3 in DNA: TGTGCCAGTAGTATTTCGGGTTACGAACAGGGGGCCGGCGGCTACACCTTC.

The rearrangement uses TRBV15 and TRBJ2-1; 9 bases agree with TRBD2. This CDR3 region has 17 residues. Per germline, CDR1 LNHNV and CDR2 YYDKDF (reference sequence). After removal of 3 bases from V and 7 bases from J, the junction contained 13 bases not matched to a gene. The CDR3 DNA is TGTGCCACCAGCAGGGGACTGAGCGGGGGGCCGAGAAATGAGCAGTTCTTC. Its translation: CATSRGLSGGPRNEQFF.

The chain links TRBV7-9 to TRBJ1-2; TRBD1 is a possible D gene (5 bases). Trimming took 7 bases from V and 3 from J, leaving 15 bases between them. The CDR3 contains 14 residues. Germline V gives CDR1 SEHNR, CDR2 FQNEAQ (reference sequence). The DNA of the CDR3 is TGTGCCAGCACCAGCCCGGGACTGTACTATGGCTACACCTTC. Translation gives CASTSPGLYYGYTF.

The genes are TRBV5-6 and TRBJ1-4; D is undetermined. The CDR3 runs to 14 residues. In germline, CDR1 is SGHDT, CDR2 YYEEEE. V gave up 4 bases and J gave up 5 bases, with 12 bases separating them. CDR3 loop: CASSPERANEKLFF. The CDR3 coding sequence is TGTGCCAGCAGCCCTGAGAGGGCGAATGAAAAACTGTTTTTT.